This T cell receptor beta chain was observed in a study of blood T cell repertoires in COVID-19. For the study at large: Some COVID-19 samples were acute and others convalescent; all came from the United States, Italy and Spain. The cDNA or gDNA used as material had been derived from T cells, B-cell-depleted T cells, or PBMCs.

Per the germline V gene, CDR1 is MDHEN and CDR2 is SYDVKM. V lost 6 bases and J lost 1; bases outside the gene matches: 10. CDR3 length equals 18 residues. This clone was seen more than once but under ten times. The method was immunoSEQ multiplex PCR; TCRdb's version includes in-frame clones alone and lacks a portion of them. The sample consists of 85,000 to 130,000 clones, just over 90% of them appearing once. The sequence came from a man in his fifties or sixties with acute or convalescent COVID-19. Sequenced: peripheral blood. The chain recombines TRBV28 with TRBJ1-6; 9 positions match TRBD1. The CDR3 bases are TGTGCCAGCAGGATCGGGGGGACAGGGAGATCCTATAATTCACCCCTCCACTTT. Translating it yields CASRIGGTGRSYNSPLHF.